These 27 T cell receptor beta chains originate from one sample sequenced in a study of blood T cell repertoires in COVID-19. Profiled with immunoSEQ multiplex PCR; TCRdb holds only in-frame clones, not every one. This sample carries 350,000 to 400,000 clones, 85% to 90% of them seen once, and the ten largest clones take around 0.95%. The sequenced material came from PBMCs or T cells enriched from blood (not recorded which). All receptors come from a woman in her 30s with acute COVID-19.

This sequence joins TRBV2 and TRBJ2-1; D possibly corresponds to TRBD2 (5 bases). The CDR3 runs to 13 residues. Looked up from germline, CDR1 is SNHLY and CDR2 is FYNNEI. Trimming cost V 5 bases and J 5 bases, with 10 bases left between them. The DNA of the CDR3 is TGTGCCAGCAGTTTAGGACTTAACAATGAGCAGTTCTTC. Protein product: CASSLGLNNEQFF.

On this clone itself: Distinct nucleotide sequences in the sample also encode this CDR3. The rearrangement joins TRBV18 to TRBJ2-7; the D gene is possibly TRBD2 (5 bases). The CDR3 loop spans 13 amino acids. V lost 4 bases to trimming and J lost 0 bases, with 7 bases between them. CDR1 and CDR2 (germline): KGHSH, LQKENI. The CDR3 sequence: CASSRTDSYEQYF. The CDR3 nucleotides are TGTGCCAGCTCACGGACTGACTCCTACGAGCAGTACTTC.

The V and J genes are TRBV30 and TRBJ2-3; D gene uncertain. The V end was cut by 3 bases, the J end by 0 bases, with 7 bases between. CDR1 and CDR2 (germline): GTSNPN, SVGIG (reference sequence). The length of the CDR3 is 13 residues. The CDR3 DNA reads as TGTGCCTGGAGCAAAACTAGCACAGATACGCAGTATTTT. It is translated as CAWSKTSTDTQYF.

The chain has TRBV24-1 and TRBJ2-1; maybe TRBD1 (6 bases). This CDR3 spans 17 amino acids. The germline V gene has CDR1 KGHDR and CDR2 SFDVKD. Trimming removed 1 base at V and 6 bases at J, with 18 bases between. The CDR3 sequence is CATSDFRGSGHSNEQFF. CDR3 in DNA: TGTGCCACCAGTGATTTTAGGGGGAGCGGACATAGCAATGAGCAGTTCTTC.

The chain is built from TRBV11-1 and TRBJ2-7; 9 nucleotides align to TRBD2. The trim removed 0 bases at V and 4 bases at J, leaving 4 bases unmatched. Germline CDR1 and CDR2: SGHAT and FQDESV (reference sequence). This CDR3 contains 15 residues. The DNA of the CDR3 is TGTGCCAGCAGCTTAGCGGGGACTAGCAGATACGAGCAGTACTTC. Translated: CASSLAGTSRYEQYF.

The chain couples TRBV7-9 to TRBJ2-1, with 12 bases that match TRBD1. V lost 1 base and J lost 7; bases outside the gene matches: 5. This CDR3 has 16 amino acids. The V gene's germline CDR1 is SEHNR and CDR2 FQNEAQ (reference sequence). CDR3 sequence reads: CASSLDPGQGANEQFF. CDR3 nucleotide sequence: TGTGCCAGCAGCTTAGACCCGGGACAGGGGGCAAATGAGCAGTTCTTC.

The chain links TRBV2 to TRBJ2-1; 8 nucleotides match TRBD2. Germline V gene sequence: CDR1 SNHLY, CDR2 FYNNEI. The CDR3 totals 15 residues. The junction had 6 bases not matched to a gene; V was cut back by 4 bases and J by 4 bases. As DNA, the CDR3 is TGTGCCAGCAGTGGACTAGCGACCGGGTACAATGAGCAGTTCTTC. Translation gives CASSGLATGYNEQFF.

This CDR3 is CASSQGQTFNEKLFF. CDR3 coding DNA: TGCGCCAGCAGCCAAGGACAGACCTTTAATGAAAAACTGTTTTTT. The chain uses TRBV4-1 and TRBJ1-4, with D possibly being TRBD1 (5 bases). The CDR3 length is 15 residues. Per germline, CDR1 MGHRA and CDR2 YSYEKL. The V end lost 1 base, the J end lost 4 bases, and 10 bases lay between the germline ends.

CDR3 coding DNA: TGTGCCAGCAGCTCCGGGGGGAGGACCTACGAGCAGTACTTC. Its translation: CASSSGGRTYEQYF. This rearrangement joins TRBV13 to TRBJ2-7; 7 nucleotides agree with TRBD2. After removal of 4 bases from V and 2 bases from J, the junction contained 5 bases not matched to a gene. This CDR3 region has 14 residues. Germline values: CDR1 PRHDT, CDR2 FYEKMQ (reference sequence).

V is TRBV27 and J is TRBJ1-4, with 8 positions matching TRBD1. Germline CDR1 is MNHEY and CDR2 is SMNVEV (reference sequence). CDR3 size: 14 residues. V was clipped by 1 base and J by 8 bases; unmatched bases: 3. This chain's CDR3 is CASSLWTGSEKLFF. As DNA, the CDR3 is TGTGCCAGCAGTTTATGGACAGGGAGCGAAAAACTGTTTTTT.

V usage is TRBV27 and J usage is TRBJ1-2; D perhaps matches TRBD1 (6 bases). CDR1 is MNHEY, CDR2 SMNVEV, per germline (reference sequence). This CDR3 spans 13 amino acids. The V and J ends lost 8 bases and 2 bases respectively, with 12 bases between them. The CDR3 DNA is TGTGCCAGCGGAACCAGGGGAAACTATGGCTACACCTTC. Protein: CASGTRGNYGYTF.

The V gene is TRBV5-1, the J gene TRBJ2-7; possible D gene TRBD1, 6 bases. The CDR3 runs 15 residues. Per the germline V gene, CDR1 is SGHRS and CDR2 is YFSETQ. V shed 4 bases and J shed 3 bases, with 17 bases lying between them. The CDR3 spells CASSPYDRTYYEQYF. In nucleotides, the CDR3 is TGCGCCAGCAGCCCGTACGACAGGACCTACTACGAGCAGTACTTC.

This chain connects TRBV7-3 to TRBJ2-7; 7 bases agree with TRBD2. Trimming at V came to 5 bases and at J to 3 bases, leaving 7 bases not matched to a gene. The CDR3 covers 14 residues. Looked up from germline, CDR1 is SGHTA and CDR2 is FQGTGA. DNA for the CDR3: TGTGCCAGCAGCCAACAACCGGGGGGCTACGAGCAGTACTTC. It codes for CASSQQPGGYEQYF.

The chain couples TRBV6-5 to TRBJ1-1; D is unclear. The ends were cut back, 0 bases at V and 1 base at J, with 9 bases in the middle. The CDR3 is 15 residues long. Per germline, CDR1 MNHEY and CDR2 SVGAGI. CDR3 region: CASSYSRRGNTEAFF. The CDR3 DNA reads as TGTGCCAGCAGTTACTCGCGACGGGGGAACACTGAAGCTTTCTTT.

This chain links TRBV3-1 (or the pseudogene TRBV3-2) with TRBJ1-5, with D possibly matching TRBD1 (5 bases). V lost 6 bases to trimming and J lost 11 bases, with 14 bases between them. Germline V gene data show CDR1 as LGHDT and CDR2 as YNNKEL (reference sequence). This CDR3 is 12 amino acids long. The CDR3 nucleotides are TGTGCCAGCAGGGCGGACGGGGGATCCCAGCATTTT. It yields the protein CASRADGGSQHF.

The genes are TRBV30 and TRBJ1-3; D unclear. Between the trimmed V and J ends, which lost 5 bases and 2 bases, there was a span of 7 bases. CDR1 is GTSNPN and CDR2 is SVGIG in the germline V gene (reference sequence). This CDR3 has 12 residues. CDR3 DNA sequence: TGTGCCTGGTCGGTTACTGGAAACACCATATATTTT. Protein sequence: CAWSVTGNTIYF.

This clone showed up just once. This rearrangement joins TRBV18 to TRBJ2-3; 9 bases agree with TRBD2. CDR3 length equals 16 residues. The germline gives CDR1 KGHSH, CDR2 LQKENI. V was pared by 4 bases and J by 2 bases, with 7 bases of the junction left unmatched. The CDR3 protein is CASSLLLAGNTDTQYF. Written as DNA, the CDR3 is TGTGCCAGCTCACTTCTTCTAGCGGGAAACACAGATACGCAGTATTTT.

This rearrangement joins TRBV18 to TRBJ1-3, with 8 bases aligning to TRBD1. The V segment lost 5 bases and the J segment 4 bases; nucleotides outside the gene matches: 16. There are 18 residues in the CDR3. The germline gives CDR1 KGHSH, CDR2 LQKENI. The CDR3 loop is CASSLIPGQEPGGNTIYF. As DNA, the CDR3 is TGTGCCAGCTCATTGATACCGGGACAGGAGCCCGGCGGAAACACCATATATTTT.

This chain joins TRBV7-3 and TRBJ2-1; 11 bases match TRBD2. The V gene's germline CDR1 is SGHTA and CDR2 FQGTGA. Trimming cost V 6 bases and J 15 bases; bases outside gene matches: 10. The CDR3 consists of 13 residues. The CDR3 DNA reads TGTGCCAGCAGGTCCTTCCTAGCGGGGGGTTTGTTCTTC. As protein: CASRSFLAGGLFF.

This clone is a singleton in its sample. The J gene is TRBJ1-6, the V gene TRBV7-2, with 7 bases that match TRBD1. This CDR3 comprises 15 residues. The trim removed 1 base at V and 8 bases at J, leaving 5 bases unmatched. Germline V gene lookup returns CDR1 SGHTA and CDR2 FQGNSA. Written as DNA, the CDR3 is TGTGCCAGCAGCTTAGTGATAGGGGGCGATTCACCCCTCCACTTT. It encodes CASSLVIGGDSPLHF. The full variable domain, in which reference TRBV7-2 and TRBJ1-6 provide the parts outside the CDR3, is GAGVSQSPSNKVTEKGKDVELRCDPISGHTALYWYRQSLGQGLEFLIYFQGNSAPDKSGLPSDRFSAERTGGSVSTLTIQRTQQEDSAVYLCASSLVIGGDSPLHFGNGTRLTVT.

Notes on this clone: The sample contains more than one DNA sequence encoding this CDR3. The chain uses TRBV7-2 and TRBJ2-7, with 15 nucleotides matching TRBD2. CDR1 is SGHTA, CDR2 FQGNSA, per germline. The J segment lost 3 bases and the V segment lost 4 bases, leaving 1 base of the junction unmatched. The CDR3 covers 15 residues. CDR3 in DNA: TGTGCCAGCAGCTCGGGACTAGCGGGGGGCTACGAGCAGTACTTC. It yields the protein CASSSGLAGGYEQYF.

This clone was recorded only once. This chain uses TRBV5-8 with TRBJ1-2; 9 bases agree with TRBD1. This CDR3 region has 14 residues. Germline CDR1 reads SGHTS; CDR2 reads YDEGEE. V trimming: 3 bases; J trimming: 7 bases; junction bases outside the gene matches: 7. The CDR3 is CASSYRGLSSGYTF. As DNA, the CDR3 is TGTGCCAGCAGCTACAGGGGGCTTTCTTCTGGCTACACCTTC.

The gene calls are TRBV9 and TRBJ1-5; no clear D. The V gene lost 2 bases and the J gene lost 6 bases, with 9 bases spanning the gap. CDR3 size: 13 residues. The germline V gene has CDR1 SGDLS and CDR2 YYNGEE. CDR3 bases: TGTGCCAGCAGCGTCCGGAGTGGTCAGCCCCAGCATTTT. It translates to CASSVRSGQPQHF.

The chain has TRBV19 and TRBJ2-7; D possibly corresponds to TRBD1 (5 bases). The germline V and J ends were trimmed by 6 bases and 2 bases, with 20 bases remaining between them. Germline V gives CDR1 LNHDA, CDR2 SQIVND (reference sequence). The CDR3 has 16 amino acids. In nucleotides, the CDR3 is TGTGCCAGTAGCCCCAACCCCGGCCCCAGGGCCTACGAGCAGTACTTC. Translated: CASSPNPGPRAYEQYF.

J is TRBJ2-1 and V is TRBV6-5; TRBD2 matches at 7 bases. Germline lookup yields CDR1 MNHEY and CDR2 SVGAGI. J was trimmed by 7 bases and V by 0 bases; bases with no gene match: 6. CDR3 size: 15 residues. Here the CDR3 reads CASSYSGGVGNEQFF. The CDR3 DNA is TGTGCCAGCAGTTACTCTGGGGGGGTGGGGAATGAGCAGTTCTTC.

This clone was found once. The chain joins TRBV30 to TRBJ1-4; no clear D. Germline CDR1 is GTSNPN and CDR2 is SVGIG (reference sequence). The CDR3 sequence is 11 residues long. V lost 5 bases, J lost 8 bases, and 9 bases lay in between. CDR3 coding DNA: TGTGCCTGGGGTGACTCAGAAAAACTGTTTTTT. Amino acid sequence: CAWGDSEKLFF.

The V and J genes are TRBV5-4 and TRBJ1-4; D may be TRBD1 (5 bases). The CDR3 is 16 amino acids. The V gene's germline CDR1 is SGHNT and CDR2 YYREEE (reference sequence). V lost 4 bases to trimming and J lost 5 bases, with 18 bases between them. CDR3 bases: TGTGCCAGCAGCACACGTTTGCCGGGGGGAAATGAAAAACTGTTTTTT. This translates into CASSTRLPGGNEKLFF. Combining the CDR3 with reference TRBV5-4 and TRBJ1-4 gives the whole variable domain ETGVTQSPTHLIKTRGQQVTLRCSSQSGHNTVSWYQQALGQGPQFIFQYYREEENGRGNFPPRFSGLQFPNYSSELNVNALELDDSALYLCASSTRLPGGNEKLFFGSGTQLSVL.